The 8 T cell receptor beta chains below all came from one sample that was sequenced in a study of beta chain features in type 1 diabetes. All of the isolated RNA was reverse transcribed, so expressed TCRB transcripts were sequenced. Repertoires were generated with immunoSEQ multiplex PCR, while TCRdb's copy carries only in-frame clones and drops some. The sample records a few hundred thousand clones, about 15% being singletons. Study results and limitations: Type 1 diabetes patients had TCRB CDR3s that were shorter (moderately but significantly so) in all four CD4+ subsets.

Their recognized antigens are unknown. Sequences were obtained from naive CD4+ T cells from blood. These receptors were collected from a man under 40 with type 1 diabetes.

This clone was observed a handful of times. The rearrangement uses TRBV7-9 and TRBJ1-2, with TRBD1 matching over 12 bases. Germline V CDR1 and CDR2: SEHNR, FQNEAQ (reference sequence). CDR3 length: 14 residues. The ends lost 8 bases at V and 8 bases at J; junction bases unmatched: 9. CDR3 bases: TGTGCCAGCTCCAGGGGACAGGGGGCGTTCGGCTACACCTTC. Its protein is CASSRGQGAFGYTF.

The gene calls are TRBV15 and TRBJ2-7, with 8 bases that match TRBD1. The CDR3 runs to 16 residues. With 0 bases clipped from V and 4 bases from J, the junction kept 8 bases outside the gene matches. Germline-derived CDR1 and CDR2 are LNHNV and YYDKDF (reference sequence). CDR3 protein: CATSRDGGQGKYEQYF. The DNA for the CDR3 is TGTGCCACCAGCAGAGATGGAGGACAGGGCAAGTACGAGCAGTACTTC. The variable domain in full, with the rest retrieved from reference TRBV15 and TRBJ2-7, is DAMVIQNPRYQVTQFGKPVTLSCSQTLNHNVMYWYQQKSSQAPKLLFHYYDKDFNNEADTPDNFQSRRPNTSFCFLDIRSPGLGDTAMYLCATSRDGGQGKYEQYFGPGTRLTVT.

The genes are TRBV5-1 and TRBJ1-1, with D uncertain. The V gene lost 1 base and the J gene lost 0 bases, with 10 bases spanning the gap. Germline values: CDR1 SGHRS, CDR2 YFSETQ. CDR3 length equals 15 residues. Here the CDR3 DNA reads TGCGCCAGCAGCTTGTCGATTAACATGAACACTGAAGCTTTCTTT. Protein product: CASSLSINMNTEAFF.

This chain joins TRBV7-9 and TRBJ2-7, with D possibly matching TRBD1 (6 bases). V was shortened by 2 bases and J by 0 bases, with 11 bases between the two germline ends. Germline CDR1 and CDR2: SEHNR and FQNEAQ (reference sequence). The CDR3 runs 15 residues. The CDR3 region has the DNA TGTGCCAGCAGCTTACACGGACAGACCTCCTACGAGCAGTACTTC. As protein: CASSLHGQTSYEQYF. The full variable domain, completed using reference TRBV7-9 and TRBJ2-7, is DTGVSQNPRHKITKRGQNVTFRCDPISEHNRLYWYRQTLGQGPEFLTYFQNEAQLEKSRLLSDRFSAERPKGSFSTLEIQRTEQGDSAMYLCASSLHGQTSYEQYFGPGTRLTVT.

This clone was counted only a few times. The CDR3 protein is CAITQSPLGAKNIQYF. For the CDR3, the DNA is TGTGCCATTACCCAGAGCCCCCTAGGAGCCAAAAACATTCAGTACTTC. This chain connects TRBV7-2 to TRBJ2-4, with D uncertain. Germline CDR1 SGHTA, CDR2 FQGNSA. This CDR3 region has 16 residues. V was clipped by 10 bases and J by 0 bases, with 19 bases between them. Looking up the rest from reference TRBV7-2 and TRBJ2-4 gives the full variable domain: GAGVSQSPSNKVTEKGKDVELRCDPISGHTALYWYRQSLGQGLEFLIYFQGNSAPDKSGLPSDRFSAERTGGSVSTLTIQRTQQEDSAVYLCAITQSPLGAKNIQYFGAGTRLSVL.

A few counts support this clone. The chain is built from TRBV10-3 and TRBJ1-2; maybe TRBD1 (5 bases). CDR3 size: 13 residues. V was clipped by 4 bases and J by 7 bases, with 13 bases between them. From germline, CDR1 is ENHRY and CDR2 SYGVKD. The CDR3 DNA sequence: TGTGCCATCAGTGGGGTCAGGGAGGCTGGCTACACCTTC. Protein product: CAISGVREAGYTF.

With respect to this clone: The same CDR3 can be traced to other DNA sequences in this sample. This chain links TRBV30 with TRBJ2-5; D remains unclear. Trimming stripped 3 bases from V and 5 bases from J, with 10 bases between. Looked up from germline, CDR1 is GTSNPN and CDR2 is SVGIG (reference sequence). The CDR3 is 12 amino acids. CDR3 amino acids: CAWSPSGETQYF. The CDR3 bases are TGTGCCTGGAGCCCTTCCGGGGAGACCCAGTACTTC.

J is TRBJ1-2 and V is TRBV18; TRBD1 might be the D (6 bases). This CDR3 has 14 amino acids. The germline gives CDR1 KGHSH, CDR2 LQKENI. V lost 3 bases and J lost 3, with 11 bases in between. The CDR3: CASSPGTPYYGYTF. The DNA for the CDR3 is TGTGCCAGCTCACCCGGGACACCCTACTATGGCTACACCTTC.